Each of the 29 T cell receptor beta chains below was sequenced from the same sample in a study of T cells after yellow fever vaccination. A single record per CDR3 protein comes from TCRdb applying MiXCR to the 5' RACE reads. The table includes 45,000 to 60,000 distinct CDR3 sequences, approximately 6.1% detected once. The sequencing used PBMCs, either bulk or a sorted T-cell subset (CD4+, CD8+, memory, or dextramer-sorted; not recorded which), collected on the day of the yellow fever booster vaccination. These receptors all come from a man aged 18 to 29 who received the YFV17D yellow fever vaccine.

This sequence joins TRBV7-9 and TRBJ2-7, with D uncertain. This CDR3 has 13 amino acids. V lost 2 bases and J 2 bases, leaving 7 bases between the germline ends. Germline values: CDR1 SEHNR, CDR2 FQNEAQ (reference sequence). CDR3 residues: CASSLSSTYEQYV. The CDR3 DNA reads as TGTGCCAGCAGCTTATCCAGTACCTACGAGCAGTACGTC.

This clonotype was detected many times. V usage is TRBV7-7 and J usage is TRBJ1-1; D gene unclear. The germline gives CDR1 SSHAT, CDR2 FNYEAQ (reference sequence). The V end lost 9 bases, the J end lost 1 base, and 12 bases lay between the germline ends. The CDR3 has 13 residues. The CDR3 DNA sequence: TGTGCCAGTAAACAGAACGAGAACACTGAAGCTTTCTTT. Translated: CASKQNENTEAFF.

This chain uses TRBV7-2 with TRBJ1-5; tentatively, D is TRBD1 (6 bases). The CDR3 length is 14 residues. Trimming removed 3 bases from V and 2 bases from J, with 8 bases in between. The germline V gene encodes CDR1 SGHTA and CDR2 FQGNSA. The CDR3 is CASSFPGGNQPQHF. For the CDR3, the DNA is TGTGCCAGCAGCTTCCCAGGGGGCAATCAGCCCCAGCATTTT.

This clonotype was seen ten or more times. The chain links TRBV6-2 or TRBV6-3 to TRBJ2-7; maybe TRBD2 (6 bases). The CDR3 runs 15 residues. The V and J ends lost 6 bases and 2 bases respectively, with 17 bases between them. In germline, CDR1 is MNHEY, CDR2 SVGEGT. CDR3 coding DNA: TGTGCCAGCAGCTACGCCCGGGGGTTTGCCTACGAGCAGTACTTC. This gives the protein CASSYARGFAYEQYF.

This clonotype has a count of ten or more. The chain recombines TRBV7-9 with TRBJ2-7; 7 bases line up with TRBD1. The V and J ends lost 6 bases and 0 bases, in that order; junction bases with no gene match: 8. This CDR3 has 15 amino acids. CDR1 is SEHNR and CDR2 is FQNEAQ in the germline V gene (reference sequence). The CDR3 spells CASRPPGQTSYEQYV. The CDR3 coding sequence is TGTGCCAGCAGACCACCGGGACAGACCTCCTACGAGCAGTACGTC.

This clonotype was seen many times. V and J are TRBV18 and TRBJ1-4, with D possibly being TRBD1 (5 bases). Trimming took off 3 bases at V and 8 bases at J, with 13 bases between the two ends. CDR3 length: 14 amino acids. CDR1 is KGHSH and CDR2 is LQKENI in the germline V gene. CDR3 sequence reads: CASSPQGSGEKLFF. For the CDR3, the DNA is TGTGCCAGCTCACCCCAGGGTTCTGGAGAAAAACTGTTTTTT.

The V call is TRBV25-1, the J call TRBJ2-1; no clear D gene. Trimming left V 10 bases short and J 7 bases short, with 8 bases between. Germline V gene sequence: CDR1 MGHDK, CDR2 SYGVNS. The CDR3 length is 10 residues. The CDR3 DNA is TGTGCCACCTTCCTAAATGAGCAGTTCTTC. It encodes CATFLNEQFF.

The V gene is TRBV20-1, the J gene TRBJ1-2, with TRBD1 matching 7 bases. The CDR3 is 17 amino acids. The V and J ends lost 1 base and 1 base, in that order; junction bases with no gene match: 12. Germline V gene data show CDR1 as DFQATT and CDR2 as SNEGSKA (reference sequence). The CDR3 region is CSARALDRLIDNYGYTF. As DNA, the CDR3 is TGCAGTGCTAGAGCACTGGACAGGTTGATTGATAACTATGGCTACACCTTC.

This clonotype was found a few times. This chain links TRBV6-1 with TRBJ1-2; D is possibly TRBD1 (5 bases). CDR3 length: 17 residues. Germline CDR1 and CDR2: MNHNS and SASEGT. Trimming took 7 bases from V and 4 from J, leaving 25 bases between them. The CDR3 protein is CASTLLWTGQGRYGYTF. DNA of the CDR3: TGTGCCAGCACCCTCCTATGGACGGGGCAGGGACGCTATGGCTACACCTTC.

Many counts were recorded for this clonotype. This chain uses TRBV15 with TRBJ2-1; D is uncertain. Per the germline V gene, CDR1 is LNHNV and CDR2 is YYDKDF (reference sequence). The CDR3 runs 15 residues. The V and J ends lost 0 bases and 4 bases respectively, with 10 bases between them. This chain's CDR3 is CATSRDLPQYNEQFF. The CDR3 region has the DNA TGTGCCACCAGCAGAGATCTTCCACAGTACAATGAGCAGTTCTTC.

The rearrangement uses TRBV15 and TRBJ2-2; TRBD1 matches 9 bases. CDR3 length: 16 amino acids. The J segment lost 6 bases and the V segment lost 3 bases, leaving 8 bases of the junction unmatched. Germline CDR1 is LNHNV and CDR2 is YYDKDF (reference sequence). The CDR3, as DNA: TGTGCCACCAGCAGCACAGGGGGCATCAAGGCCGGGGAGCTGTTTTTT. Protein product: CATSSTGGIKAGELFF.

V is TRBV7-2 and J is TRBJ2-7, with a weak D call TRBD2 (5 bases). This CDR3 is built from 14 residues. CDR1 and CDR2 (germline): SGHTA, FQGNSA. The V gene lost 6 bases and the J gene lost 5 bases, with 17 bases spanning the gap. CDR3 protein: CASSLGGGYDEQYF. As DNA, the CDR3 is TGTGCCAGCAGTTTGGGCGGAGGCTATGACGAGCAGTACTTC.

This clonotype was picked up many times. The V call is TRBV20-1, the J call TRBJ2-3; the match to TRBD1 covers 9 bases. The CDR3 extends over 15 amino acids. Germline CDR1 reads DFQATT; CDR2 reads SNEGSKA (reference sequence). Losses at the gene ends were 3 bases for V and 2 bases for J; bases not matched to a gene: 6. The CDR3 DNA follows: TGCAGTGCTAGGCCCCGGGACAGGGTCACAGATACGCAGTATTTT. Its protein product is CSARPRDRVTDTQYF.

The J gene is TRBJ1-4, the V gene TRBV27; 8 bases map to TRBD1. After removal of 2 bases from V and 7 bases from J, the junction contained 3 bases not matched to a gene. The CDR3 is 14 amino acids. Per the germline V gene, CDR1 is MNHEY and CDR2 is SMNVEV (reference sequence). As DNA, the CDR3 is TGTGCCAGCAGTTTACTGGGGACAGGTGAAAAACTGTTTTTT. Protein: CASSLLGTGEKLFF.

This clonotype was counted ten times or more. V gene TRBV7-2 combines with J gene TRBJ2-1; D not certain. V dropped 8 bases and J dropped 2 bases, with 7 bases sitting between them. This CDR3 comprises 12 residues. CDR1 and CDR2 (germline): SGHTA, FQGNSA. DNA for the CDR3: TGTGCCAGCCACCAGACCTACAATGAGCAGTTCTTC. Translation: CASHQTYNEQFF. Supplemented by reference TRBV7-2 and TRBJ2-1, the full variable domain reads GAGVSQSPSNKVTEKGKDVELRCDPISGHTALYWYRQSLGQGLEFLIYFQGNSAPDKSGLPSDRFSAERTGGSVSTLTIQRTQQEDSAVYLCASHQTYNEQFFGPGTRLTVL.

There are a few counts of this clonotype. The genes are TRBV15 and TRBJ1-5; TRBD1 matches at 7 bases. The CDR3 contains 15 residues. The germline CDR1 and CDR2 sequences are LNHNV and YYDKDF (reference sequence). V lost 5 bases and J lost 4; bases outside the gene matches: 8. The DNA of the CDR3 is TGTGCCACCAGCGCCCGACAGGGTACGAATCAGCCCCAGCATTTT. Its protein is CATSARQGTNQPQHF.

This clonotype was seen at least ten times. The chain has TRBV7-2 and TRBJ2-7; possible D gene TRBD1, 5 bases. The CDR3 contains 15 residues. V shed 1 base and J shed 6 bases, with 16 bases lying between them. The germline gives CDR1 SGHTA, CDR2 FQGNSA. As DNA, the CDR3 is TGTGCCAGCAGCTTAGGGCAGGGAATGTATCGCGAGCAGTACGTC. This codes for CASSLGQGMYREQYV.

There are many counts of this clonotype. The DNA for the CDR3 is TGCAGTGCCACCGGGACGCCGAGGAGCACCGGGGAGCTGTTTTTT. Its protein product is CSATGTPRSTGELFF. The chain links TRBV20-1 to TRBJ2-2, with D perhaps being TRBD1 or TRBD2 (5 bases each). The CDR3 length is 15 residues. Trimming took off 6 bases at V and 4 bases at J, with 18 bases between the two ends. From germline, CDR1 is DFQATT and CDR2 SNEGSKA (reference sequence).

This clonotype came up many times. CDR3 sequence (DNA): TGTGCCACCTGGGGACAGGGTGAACCCGGGGAGCTGTTTTTT. It specifies CATWGQGEPGELFF. The rearrangement links TRBV24-1 to TRBJ2-2; 9 bases match TRBD1. V shed 9 bases, J shed 6 bases, and the junction held 7 bases outside the gene matches. Germline assignment: CDR1 KGHDR and CDR2 SFDVKD. The CDR3 has 14 amino acids.

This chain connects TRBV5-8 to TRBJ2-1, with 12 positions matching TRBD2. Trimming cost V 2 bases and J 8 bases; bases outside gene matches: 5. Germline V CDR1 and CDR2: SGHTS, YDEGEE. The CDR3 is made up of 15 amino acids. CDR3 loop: CASSLLAGGRDEQFF. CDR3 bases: TGTGCCAGCAGCTTACTAGCGGGGGGCCGGGATGAGCAGTTCTTC.

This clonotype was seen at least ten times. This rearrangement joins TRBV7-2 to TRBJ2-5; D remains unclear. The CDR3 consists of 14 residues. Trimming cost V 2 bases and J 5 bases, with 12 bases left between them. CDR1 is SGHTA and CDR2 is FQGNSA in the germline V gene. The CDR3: CASSLRRIGETQYF. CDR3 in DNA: TGTGCCAGCAGCTTAAGAAGGATCGGGGAGACCCAGTACTTC.

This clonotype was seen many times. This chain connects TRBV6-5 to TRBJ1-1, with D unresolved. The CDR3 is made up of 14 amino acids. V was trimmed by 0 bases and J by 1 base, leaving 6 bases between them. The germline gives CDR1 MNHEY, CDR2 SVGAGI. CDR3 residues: CASSYSNKNTEAFF. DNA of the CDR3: TGTGCCAGCAGTTACTCGAATAAGAACACTGAAGCTTTCTTT.

DNA of the CDR3: TGTGCCAGCAGCCCCCGGGGCTCTTATTCCTACAATGAGCAGTTCTTC. Translated, it gives CASSPRGSYSYNEQFF. V gene TRBV7-8 combines with J gene TRBJ2-1; D could derive from TRBD1 or TRBD2 (5 bases each). The CDR3 is made up of 16 amino acids. V lost 5 bases and J 1 base, leaving 15 bases between the germline ends. The germline V gene has CDR1 SGHVS and CDR2 FQNEAQ.

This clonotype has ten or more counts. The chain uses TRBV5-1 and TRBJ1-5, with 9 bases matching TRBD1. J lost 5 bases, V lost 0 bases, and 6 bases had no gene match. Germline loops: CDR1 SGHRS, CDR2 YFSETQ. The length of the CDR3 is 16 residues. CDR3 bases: TGCGCCAGCAGCTTGGGTGCGGACAGGGGCCATCAGCCCCAGCATTTT. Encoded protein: CASSLGADRGHQPQHF.

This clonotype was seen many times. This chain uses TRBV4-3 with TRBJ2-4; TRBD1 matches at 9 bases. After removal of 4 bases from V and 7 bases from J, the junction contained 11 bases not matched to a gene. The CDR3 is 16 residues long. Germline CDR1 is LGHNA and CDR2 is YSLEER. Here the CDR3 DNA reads TGCGCCAGCAGCCCCACAGGGGGGACAGGGAGGAACATTCAGTACTTC. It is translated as CASSPTGGTGRNIQYF.

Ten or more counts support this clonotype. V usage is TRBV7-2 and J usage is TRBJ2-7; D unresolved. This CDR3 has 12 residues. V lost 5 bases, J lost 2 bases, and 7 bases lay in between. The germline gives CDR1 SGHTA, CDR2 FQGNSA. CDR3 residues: CASSPGPYEQYF. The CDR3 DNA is TGTGCCAGCAGCCCCGGGCCCTACGAGCAGTACTTC.

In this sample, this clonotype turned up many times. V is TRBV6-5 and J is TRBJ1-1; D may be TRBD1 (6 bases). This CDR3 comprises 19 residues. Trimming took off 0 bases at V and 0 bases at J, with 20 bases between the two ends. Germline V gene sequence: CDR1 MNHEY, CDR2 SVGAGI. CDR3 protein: CASSYSLGGGRGMNTEAFF. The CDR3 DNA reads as TGTGCCAGCAGTTACTCTCTTGGCGGGGGGCGCGGGATGAACACTGAAGCTTTCTTT.

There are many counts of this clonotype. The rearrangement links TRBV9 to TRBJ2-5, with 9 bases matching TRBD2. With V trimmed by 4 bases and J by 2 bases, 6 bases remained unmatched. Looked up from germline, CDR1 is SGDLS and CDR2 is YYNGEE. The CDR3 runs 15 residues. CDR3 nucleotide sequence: TGTGCCAGCAGCCTGACGAGCGGGGGGCAAGAGACCCAGTACTTC. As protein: CASSLTSGGQETQYF.

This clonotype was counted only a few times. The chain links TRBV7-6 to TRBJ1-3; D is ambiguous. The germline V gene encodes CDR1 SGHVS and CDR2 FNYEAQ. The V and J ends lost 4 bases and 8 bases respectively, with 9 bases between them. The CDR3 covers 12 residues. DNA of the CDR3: TGTGCCAGCAGCTCCCTTTTAGACACCATATATTTT. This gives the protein CASSSLLDTIYF. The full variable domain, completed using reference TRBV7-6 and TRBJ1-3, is GAGVSQSPRYKVTKRGQDVALRCDPISGHVSLYWYRQALGQGPEFLTYFNYEAQQDKSGLPNDRFSAERPEGSISTLTIQRTEQRDSAMYRCASSSLLDTIYFGEGSWLTVV.